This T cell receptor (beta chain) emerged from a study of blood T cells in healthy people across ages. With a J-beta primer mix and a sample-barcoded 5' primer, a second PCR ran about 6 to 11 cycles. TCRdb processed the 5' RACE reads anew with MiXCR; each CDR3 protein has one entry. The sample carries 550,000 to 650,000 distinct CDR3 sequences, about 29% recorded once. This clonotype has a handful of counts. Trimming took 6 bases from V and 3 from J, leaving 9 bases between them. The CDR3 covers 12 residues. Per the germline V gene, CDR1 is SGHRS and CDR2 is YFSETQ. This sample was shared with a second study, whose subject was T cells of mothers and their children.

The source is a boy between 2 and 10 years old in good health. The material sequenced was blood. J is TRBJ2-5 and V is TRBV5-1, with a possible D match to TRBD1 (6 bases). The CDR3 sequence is CASTRGKETQYF. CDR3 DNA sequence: TGCGCCAGCACCAGGGGAAAAGAGACCCAGTACTTC.